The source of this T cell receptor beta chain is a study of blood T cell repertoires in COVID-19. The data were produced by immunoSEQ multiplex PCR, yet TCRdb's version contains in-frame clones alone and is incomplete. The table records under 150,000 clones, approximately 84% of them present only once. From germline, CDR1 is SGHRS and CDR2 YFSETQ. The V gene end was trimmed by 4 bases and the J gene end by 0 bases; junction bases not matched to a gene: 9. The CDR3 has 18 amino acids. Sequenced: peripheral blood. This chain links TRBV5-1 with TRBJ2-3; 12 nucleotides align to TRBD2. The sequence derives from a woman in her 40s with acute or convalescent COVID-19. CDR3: CASSPELAGGTSTDTQYF. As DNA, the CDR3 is TGCGCCAGCAGCCCGGAACTAGCGGGGGGAACTAGCACAGATACGCAGTATTTT.